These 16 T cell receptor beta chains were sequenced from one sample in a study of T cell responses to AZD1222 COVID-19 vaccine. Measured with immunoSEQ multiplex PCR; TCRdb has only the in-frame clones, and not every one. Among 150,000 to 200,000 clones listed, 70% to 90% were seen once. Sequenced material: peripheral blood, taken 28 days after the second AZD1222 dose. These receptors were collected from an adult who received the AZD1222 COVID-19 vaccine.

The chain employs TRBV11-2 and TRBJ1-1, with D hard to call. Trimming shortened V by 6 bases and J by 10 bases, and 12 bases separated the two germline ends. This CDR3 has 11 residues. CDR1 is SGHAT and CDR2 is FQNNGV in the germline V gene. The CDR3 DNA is TGTGCCAGCAGTCGGGAGGGTTTAGCTTTCTTT. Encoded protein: CASSREGLAFF.

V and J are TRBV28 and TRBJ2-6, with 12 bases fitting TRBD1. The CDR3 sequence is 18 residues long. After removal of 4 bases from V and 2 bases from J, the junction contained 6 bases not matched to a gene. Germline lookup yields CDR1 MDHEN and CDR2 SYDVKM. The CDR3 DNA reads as TGTGCCAGCAGTTATTCGGGACAGGGGGCGCCTGGGGCCAACGTCCTGACTTTC. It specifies CASSYSGQGAPGANVLTF.

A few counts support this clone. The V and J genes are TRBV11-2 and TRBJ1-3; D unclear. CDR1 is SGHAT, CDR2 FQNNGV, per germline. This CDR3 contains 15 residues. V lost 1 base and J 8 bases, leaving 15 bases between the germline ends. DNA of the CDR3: TGTGCCAGCAGCTTAGCTTCTCGCAGAGCAGACACCATATATTTT. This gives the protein CASSLASRRADTIYF.

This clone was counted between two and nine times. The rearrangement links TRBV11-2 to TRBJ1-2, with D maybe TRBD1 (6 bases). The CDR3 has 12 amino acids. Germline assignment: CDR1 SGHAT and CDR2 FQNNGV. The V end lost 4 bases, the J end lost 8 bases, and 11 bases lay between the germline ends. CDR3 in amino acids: CASSSQGVGYTF. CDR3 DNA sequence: TGTGCCAGCAGCTCACAGGGAGTGGGCTACACCTTC.

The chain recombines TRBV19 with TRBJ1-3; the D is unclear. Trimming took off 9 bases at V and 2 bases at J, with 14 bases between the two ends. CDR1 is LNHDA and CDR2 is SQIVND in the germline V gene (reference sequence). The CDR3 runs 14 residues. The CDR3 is CASRQQDTGNTIYF. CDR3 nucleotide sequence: TGTGCCAGCCGGCAGCAAGATACTGGAAACACCATATATTTT.

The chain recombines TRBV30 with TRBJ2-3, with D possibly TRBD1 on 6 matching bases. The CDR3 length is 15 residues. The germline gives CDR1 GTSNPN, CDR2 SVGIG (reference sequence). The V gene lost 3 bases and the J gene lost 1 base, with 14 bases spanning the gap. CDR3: CAWSRTGWGTDTQYF. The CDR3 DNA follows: TGTGCCTGGAGCAGAACAGGGTGGGGCACAGATACGCAGTATTTT.

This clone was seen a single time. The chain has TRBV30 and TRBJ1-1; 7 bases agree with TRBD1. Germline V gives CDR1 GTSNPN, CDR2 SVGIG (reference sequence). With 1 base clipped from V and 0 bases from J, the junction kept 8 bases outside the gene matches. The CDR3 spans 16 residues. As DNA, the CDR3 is TGTGCCTGGAGTGAAGGGGGCATCGGAATGAACACTGAAGCTTTCTTT. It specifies CAWSEGGIGMNTEAFF.

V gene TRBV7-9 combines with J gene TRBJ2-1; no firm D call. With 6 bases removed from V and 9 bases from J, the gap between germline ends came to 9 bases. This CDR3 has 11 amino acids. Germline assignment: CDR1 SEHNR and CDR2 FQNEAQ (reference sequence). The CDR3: CASRIHAEQFF. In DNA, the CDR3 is TGTGCCAGCAGGATACATGCTGAGCAGTTCTTC.

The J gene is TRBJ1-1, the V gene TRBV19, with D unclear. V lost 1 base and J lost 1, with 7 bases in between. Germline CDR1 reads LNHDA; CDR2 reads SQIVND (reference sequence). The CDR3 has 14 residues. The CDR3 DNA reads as TGTGCCAGTAGTATAGGGCACCGGAACACTGAAGCTTTCTTT. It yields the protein CASSIGHRNTEAFF.

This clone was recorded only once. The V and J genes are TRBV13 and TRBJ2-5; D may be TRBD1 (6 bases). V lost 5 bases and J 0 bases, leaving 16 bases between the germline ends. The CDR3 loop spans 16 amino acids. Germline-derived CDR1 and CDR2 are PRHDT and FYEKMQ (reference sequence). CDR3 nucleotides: TGTGCCAGCAGCCCACAGGGTAAGGCGTACCAAGAGACCCAGTACTTC. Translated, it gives CASSPQGKAYQETQYF.

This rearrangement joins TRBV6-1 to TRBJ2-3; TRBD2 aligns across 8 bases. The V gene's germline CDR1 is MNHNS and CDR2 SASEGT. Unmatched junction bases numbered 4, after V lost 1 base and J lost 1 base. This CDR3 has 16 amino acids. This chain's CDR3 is CASSEGKLAGTDTQYF. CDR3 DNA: TGTGCCAGCAGTGAAGGTAAACTAGCGGGCACAGATACGCAGTATTTT.

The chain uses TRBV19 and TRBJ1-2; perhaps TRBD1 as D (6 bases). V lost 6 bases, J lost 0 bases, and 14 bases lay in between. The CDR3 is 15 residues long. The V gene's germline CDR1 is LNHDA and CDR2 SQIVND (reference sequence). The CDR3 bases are TGTGCCAGTAGGGAACGGGGGGCAACTAACTATGGCTACACCTTC. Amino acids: CASRERGATNYGYTF.

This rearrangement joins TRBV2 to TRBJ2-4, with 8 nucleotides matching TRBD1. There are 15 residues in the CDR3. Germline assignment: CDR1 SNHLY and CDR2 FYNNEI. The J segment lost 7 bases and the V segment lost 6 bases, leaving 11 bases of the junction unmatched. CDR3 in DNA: TGTGCCAGCAGGGGAGAGGACAGGGTAGGGAACATTCAGTACTTC. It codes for CASRGEDRVGNIQYF.

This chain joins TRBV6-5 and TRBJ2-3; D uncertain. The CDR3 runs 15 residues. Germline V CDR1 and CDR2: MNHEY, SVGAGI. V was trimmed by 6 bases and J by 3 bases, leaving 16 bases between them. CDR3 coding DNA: TGTGCCAGCAGGGGAACCCCTGGACGAACAGATACGCAGTATTTT. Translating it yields CASRGTPGRTDTQYF.

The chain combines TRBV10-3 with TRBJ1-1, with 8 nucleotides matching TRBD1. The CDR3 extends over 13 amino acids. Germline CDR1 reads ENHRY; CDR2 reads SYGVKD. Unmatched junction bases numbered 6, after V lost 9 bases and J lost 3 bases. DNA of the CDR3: TGTGCCATTACAGGGGGAGGGTACACTGAAGCTTTCTTT. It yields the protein CAITGGGYTEAFF.

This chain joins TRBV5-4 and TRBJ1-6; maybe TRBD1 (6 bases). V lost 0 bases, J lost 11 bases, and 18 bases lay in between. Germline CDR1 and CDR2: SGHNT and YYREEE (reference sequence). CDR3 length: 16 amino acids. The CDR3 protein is CASSLEGGAVGPPLHF. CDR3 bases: TGTGCCAGCAGCTTGGAGGGGGGCGCCGTTGGTCCACCCCTCCACTTT.